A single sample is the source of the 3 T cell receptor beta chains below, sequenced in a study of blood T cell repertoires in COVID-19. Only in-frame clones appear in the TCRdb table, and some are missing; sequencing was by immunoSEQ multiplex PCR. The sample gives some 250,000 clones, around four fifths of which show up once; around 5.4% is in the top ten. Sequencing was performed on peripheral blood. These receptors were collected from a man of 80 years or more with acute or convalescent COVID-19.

The CDR3 DNA is TGTGCCAGCAGCCGCTTCGGACTAGCGGGACTCACCGGGGAGCTGTTTTTT. Its protein product is CASSRFGLAGLTGELFF. The genes are TRBV5-5 and TRBJ2-2; 12 nucleotides align to TRBD2. Unmatched junction bases numbered 8, after V lost 4 bases and J lost 4 bases. This CDR3 is 17 amino acids long. Germline-derived CDR1 and CDR2 are SGHKS and YYEKEE (reference sequence).

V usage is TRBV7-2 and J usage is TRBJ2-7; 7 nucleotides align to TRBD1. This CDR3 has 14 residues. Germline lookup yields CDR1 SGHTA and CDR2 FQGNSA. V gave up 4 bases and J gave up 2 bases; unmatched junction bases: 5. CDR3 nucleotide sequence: TGTGCCAGCAGCTCATGGACAGGAGCCTACGAGCAGTACTTC. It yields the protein CASSSWTGAYEQYF.

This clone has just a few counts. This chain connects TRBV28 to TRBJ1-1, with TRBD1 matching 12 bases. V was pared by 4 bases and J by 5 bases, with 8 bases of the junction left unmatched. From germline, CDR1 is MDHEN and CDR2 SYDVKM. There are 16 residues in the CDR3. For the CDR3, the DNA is TGTGCCAGCAGTTCCCGGGACAGGGGGCTGTGGACTGAAGCTTTCTTT. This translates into CASSSRDRGLWTEAFF.